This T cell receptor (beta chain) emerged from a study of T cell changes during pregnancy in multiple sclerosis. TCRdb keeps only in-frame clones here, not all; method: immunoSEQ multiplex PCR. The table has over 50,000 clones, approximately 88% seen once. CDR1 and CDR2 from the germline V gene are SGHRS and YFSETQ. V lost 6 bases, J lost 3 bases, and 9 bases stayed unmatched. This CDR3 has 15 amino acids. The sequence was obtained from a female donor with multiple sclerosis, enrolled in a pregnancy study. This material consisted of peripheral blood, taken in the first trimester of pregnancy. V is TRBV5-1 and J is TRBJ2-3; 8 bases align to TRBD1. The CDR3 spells CASTRLDRGTDTQYF. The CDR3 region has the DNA TGCGCCAGCACCCGACTTGACAGGGGAACAGATACGCAGTATTTT.